This T cell receptor (beta chain) was sequenced in a study of cytomegalovirus exposure and HLA in healthy donors. Sequencing was performed with immunoSEQ multiplex PCR; in TCRdb, only in-frame clones are kept and a portion is missing. The sample includes 50,000 to 65,000 clones, 90% to 97% of them seen just once. The germline V gene has CDR1 SGHRS and CDR2 YFSETQ. The V gene end was trimmed by 1 base and the J gene end by 6 bases; junction bases not matched to a gene: 3. The CDR3 runs to 13 residues. The J gene is TRBJ1-1, the V gene TRBV5-1; 7 positions match TRBD1. This TCR derives from a young woman in good health and CMV-seronegative. The sample was PBMCs. In DNA, the CDR3 is TGCGCCAGCAGCTTGTTCGGGACAGCTGAAGCTTTCTTT. Translating it yields CASSLFGTAEAFF. The variable domain in full, with the rest retrieved from reference TRBV5-1 and TRBJ1-1, is KAGVTQTPRYLIKTRGQQVTLSCSPISGHRSVSWYQQTPGQGLQFLFEYFSETQRNKGNFPGRFSGRQFSNSRSEMNVSTLELGDSALYLCASSLFGTAEAFFGQGTRLTVV.